This T cell receptor (beta chain) was identified in a study of T cell responses to AZD1222 COVID-19 vaccine. Study-wide points: Reportedly, nearly half of unique spike TCRs recognized epitopes outside B.1.351/B.1.1.7 mutations.

Sequencing used immunoSEQ multiplex PCR; TCRdb keeps in-frame clones, though not all of them. Of 83,000 or so clones listed, 80% to 95% are singletons. Details on this clone: As yet, its antigen is unknown.

Trimming took 1 base from V and 2 from J; bases not matched to a gene: 9. The CDR3 is 18 residues long. Germline V gene sequence: CDR1 SGHKS, CDR2 YYEKEE (reference sequence). The material was peripheral blood, obtained 28 days after the second AZD1222 dose. The chain is built from TRBV5-5 and TRBJ2-3; 11 positions agree with TRBD2. The TCR sequence derives from an adult who received the AZD1222 COVID-19 vaccine. In DNA form, the CDR3 reads TGTGCCAGCAGCTTGTTACTAGCGGGAGTACTTTCCACAGATACGCAGTATTTT. It specifies CASSLLLAGVLSTDTQYF.